One sample yielded the 16 T cell receptor beta chains listed below, sequenced in a study of blood T cell repertoires in COVID-19. Profiling relied on immunoSEQ multiplex PCR, and the TCRdb table lists in-frame clones only, not all of them. The table includes 150,000 to 200,000 clones, 86% detected once. Source material: peripheral blood. These receptors came from a man aged 65 to 79 with acute or convalescent COVID-19.

The chain links TRBV5-5 to TRBJ1-2, with 7 bases identical to TRBD1. Looked up from germline, CDR1 is SGHKS and CDR2 is YYEKEE (reference sequence). V lost 0 bases and J lost 4; bases outside the gene matches: 6. CDR3 length: 15 amino acids. CDR3 region: CASSLVVGGVYGYTF. The CDR3 DNA follows: TGTGCCAGCAGCTTGGTCGTAGGGGGCGTCTATGGCTACACCTTC.

The chain combines TRBV7-3 with TRBJ2-3; D is possibly TRBD1 (6 bases). CDR3 length: 16 residues. Germline CDR1 SGHTA, CDR2 FQGTGA. Trimming took off 3 bases at V and 0 bases at J, with 13 bases between the two ends. The CDR3 bases are TGTGCCAGCAGCTTGGGGGCCGAGGGGAGCACAGATACGCAGTATTTT. Its translation is CASSLGAEGSTDTQYF.

The rearrangement joins TRBV19 to TRBJ1-5, with a possible D match to TRBD1 (6 bases). V was clipped by 6 bases and J by 3 bases, with 15 bases between them. This CDR3 is 15 amino acids long. Looked up from germline, CDR1 is LNHDA and CDR2 is SQIVND (reference sequence). This CDR3 is CASSLDSLPNQPQHF. CDR3 bases: TGTGCCAGTAGCCTGGACAGCTTACCCAATCAGCCCCAGCATTTT.

A single count supports this clone. This rearrangement joins TRBV27 to TRBJ2-3, with 11 bases lining up with TRBD2. This CDR3 spans 16 amino acids. CDR1 is MNHEY and CDR2 is SMNVEV in the germline V gene (reference sequence). The J segment lost 5 bases and the V segment lost 4 bases, leaving 8 bases of the junction unmatched. The CDR3 protein is CASSSLPGTSGDTQYF. The CDR3 DNA reads TGTGCCAGCAGTTCTCTCCCTGGGACTAGCGGAGATACGCAGTATTTT.

The genes are TRBV28 and TRBJ2-7; perhaps TRBD2 as D (6 bases). Germline CDR1 MDHEN, CDR2 SYDVKM. This CDR3 contains 13 residues. V shed 5 bases and J shed 2 bases, with 10 bases lying between them. This chain's CDR3 is CASSRGTTYEQYF. Here the CDR3 DNA reads TGTGCCAGCAGTCGCGGGACGACCTACGAGCAGTACTTC.

This clone appeared a single time. The chain employs TRBV11-2 and TRBJ2-3, with 12 nucleotides matching TRBD2. This CDR3 contains 16 residues. Germline V CDR1 and CDR2: SGHAT, FQNNGV. V lost 8 bases to trimming and J lost 6 bases; unmatched junction nucleotides: 12. The CDR3: CASLGGKTSGSDTQYF. The CDR3 nucleotides are TGTGCCAGCTTGGGGGGGAAGACTAGCGGGAGTGATACGCAGTATTTT.

The rearrangement links TRBV15 to TRBJ1-4; TRBD1 aligns across 7 bases. Unmatched junction bases numbered 5, after V lost 1 base and J lost 3 bases. The CDR3 loop spans 16 amino acids. CDR1 and CDR2 (germline): LNHNV, YYDKDF (reference sequence). Written as DNA, the CDR3 is TGTGCCACCAGCAGAGGTGCCAGGGGGTCTAATGAAAAACTGTTTTTT. It encodes CATSRGARGSNEKLFF. Full variable domain (rest looked up from reference TRBV15 and TRBJ1-4): DAMVIQNPRYQVTQFGKPVTLSCSQTLNHNVMYWYQQKSSQAPKLLFHYYDKDFNNEADTPDNFQSRRPNTSFCFLDIRSPGLGDTAMYLCATSRGARGSNEKLFFGSGTQLSVL.

The chain couples TRBV12-3 or TRBV12-4 to TRBJ1-1; D not resolved. The CDR3 has 10 residues. V was trimmed by 6 bases and J by 10 bases, leaving 9 bases between them. The CDR3 sequence: CASRPRGAFF. As DNA, the CDR3 is TGTGCCAGCAGGCCCCGGGGAGCTTTCTTT.

The gene calls are TRBV4-1 and TRBJ1-1, with TRBD1 as a possible D gene (6 bases). V was cut by 3 bases and J by 3 bases, with 14 bases left in between. The CDR3 contains 15 residues. In germline, CDR1 is MGHRA, CDR2 YSYEKL. CDR3 amino acids: CASSHGGAVDTEAFF. CDR3 nucleotides: TGCGCCAGCAGCCATGGGGGGGCCGTGGACACTGAAGCTTTCTTT.

There are a few counts of this clone. The chain has TRBV4-3 and TRBJ2-2; 8 bases line up with TRBD2. Germline assignment: CDR1 LGHNA and CDR2 YSLEER. The junction had 6 bases not matched to a gene; V was cut back by 0 bases and J by 3 bases. This CDR3 is 17 amino acids long. The CDR3 bases are TGCGCCAGCAGCCAAGACCCAGCGGGGGAGGACACCGGGGAGCTGTTTTTT. This translates into CASSQDPAGEDTGELFF.

The DNA of the CDR3 is TGTGCCAGCAGTGTCCCCCCGGTCGGGGGAGACACTGAAGCTTTCTTT. Translating it yields CASSVPPVGGDTEAFF. The J gene is TRBJ1-1, the V gene TRBV2; possible D gene TRBD1, 5 bases. Trimming stripped 4 bases from V and 3 bases from J, with 18 bases between. The CDR3 spans 16 residues. The germline CDR1 and CDR2 sequences are SNHLY and FYNNEI.

The J gene is TRBJ2-2, the V gene TRBV9, with 7 bases that match TRBD1. The germline V gene has CDR1 SGDLS and CDR2 YYNGEE. The length of the CDR3 is 13 residues. J was trimmed by 6 bases and V by 6 bases; bases with no gene match: 5. The DNA of the CDR3 is TGTGCCAGCACCAGGGGGATTTCCGGGGAGCTGTTTTTT. It yields the protein CASTRGISGELFF. Combining the CDR3 with reference TRBV9 and TRBJ2-2 gives the whole variable domain DSGVTQTPKHLITATGQRVTLRCSPRSGDLSVYWYQQSLDQGLQFLIQYYNGEERAKGNILERFSAQQFPDLHSELNLSSLELGDSALYFCASTRGISGELFFGEGSRLTVL.

The chain carries TRBV5-4 and TRBJ2-7; perhaps TRBD2 as D (6 bases). The germline V gene encodes CDR1 SGHNT and CDR2 YYREEE (reference sequence). Trimming cost V 6 bases and J 0 bases, with 7 bases left between them. The length of the CDR3 is 12 residues. CDR3 sequence: CASTAGSYEQYF. DNA for the CDR3: TGTGCCAGCACAGCGGGCTCCTACGAGCAGTACTTC.

J is TRBJ2-7 and V is TRBV6-5, with TRBD1 matching 9 bases. CDR1 is MNHEY and CDR2 is SVGAGI in the germline V gene. V lost 2 bases to trimming and J lost 3 bases; unmatched junction nucleotides: 8. This CDR3 has 16 amino acids. Here the CDR3 DNA reads TGTGCCAGCAGTTACCCGAAGGACAGGGGCAGCTACGAGCAGTACTTC. Its translation: CASSYPKDRGSYEQYF.

The V gene is TRBV7-2, the J gene TRBJ2-3, with D uncertain. V lost 5 bases to trimming and J lost 0 bases, with 15 bases between them. This CDR3 contains 16 residues. The germline V gene encodes CDR1 SGHTA and CDR2 FQGNSA. The DNA of the CDR3 is TGTGCCAGCAGCCCATCACGTAGCAGTAGCACAGATACGCAGTATTTT. This codes for CASSPSRSSSTDTQYF.

The rearrangement joins TRBV19 to TRBJ1-5, with D unclear. The CDR3 extends over 14 amino acids. V shed 3 bases and J shed 6 bases, with 12 bases lying between them. Germline CDR1 is LNHDA and CDR2 is SQIVND (reference sequence). The CDR3 loop reads CASSIMEGFQPQHF. In DNA form, the CDR3 reads TGTGCCAGTAGTATTATGGAGGGCTTTCAGCCCCAGCATTTT.